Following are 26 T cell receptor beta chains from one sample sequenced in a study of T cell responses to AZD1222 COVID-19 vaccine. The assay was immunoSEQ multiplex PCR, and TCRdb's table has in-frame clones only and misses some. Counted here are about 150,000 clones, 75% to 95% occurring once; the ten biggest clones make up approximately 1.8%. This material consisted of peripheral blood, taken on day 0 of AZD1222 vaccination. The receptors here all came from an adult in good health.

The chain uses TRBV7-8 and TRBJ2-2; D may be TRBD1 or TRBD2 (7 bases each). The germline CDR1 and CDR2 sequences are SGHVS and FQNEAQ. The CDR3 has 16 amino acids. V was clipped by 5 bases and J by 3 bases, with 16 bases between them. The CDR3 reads CASSPRAGGDTGELFF. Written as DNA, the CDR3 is TGTGCCAGCAGCCCCCGGGCAGGGGGGGACACCGGGGAGCTGTTTTTT. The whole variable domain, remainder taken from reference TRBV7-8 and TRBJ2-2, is GAGVSQSPRYKVAKRGQDVALRCDPISGHVSLFWYQQALGQGPEFLTYFQNEAQLDKSGLPSDRFFAERPEGSVSTLKIQRTQQEDSAVYLCASSPRAGGDTGELFFGEGSRLTVL.

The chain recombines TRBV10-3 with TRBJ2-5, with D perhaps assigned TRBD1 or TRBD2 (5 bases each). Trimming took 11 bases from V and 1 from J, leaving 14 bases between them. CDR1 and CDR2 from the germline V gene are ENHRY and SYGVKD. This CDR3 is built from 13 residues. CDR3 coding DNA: TGTGCCGCAACGGGACCCGCCCAAGAGACCCAGTACTTC. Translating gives CAATGPAQETQYF.

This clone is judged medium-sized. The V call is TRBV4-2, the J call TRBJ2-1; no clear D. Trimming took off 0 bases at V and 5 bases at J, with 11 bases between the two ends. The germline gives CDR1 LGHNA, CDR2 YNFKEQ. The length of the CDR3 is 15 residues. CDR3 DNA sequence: TGTGCCAGCAGCCAAGAGGGGTGGTTCGACAATGAGCAGTTCTTC. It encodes CASSQEGWFDNEQFF.

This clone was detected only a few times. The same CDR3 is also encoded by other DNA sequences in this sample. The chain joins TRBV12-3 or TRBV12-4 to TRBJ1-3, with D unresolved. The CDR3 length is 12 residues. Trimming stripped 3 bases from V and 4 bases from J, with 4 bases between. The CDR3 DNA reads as TGTGCCAGCAGTTTTGCCGGAAACACCATATATTTT. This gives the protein CASSFAGNTIYF.

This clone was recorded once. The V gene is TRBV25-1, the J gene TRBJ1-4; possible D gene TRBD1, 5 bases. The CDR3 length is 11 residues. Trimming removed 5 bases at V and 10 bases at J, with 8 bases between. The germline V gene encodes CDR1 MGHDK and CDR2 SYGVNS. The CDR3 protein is CASSHGAKLFF. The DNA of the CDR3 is TGTGCCAGCAGTCACGGGGCAAAACTGTTTTTT.

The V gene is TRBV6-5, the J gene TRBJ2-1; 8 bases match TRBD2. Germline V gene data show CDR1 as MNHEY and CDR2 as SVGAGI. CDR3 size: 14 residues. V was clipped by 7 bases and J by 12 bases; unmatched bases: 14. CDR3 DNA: TGTGCCAGCACCCTCGGACTAGCTACCCTACCGCAGTTCTTC. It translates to CASTLGLATLPQFF.

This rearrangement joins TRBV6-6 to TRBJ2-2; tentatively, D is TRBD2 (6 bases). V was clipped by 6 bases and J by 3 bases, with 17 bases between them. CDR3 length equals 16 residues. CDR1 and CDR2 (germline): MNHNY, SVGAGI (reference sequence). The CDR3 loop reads CASRAGGRLYTGELFF. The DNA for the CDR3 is TGTGCCAGCAGGGCAGGAGGGAGGCTATACACCGGGGAGCTGTTTTTT.

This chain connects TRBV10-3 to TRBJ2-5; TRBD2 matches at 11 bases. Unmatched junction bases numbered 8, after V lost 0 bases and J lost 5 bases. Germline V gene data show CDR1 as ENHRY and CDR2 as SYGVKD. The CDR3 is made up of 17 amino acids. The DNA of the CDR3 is TGTGCCATCAGTGAGTCGGCGGTAGCGGGAGGGCCGGAGACCCAGTACTTC. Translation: CAISESAVAGGPETQYF.

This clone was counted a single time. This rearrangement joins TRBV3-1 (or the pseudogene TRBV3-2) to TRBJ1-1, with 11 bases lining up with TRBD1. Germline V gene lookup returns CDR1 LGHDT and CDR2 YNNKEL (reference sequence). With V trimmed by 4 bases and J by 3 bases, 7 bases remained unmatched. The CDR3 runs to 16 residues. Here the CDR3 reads CASSRDRGWLDTEAFF. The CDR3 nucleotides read TGTGCCAGCAGCCGGGACAGGGGGTGGTTAGACACTGAAGCTTTCTTT.

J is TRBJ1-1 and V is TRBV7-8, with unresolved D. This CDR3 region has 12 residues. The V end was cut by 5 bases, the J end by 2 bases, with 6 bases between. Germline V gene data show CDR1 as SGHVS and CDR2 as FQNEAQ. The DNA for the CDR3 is TGTGCCAGCAGCCCCTTCAACACTGAAGCTTTCTTT. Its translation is CASSPFNTEAFF.

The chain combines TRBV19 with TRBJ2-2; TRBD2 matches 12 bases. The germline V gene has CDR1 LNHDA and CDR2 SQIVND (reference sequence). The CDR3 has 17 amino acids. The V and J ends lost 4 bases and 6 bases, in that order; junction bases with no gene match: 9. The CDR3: CASSRTSGIGVAGELFF. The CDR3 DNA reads TGTGCCAGTAGTAGGACTAGCGGGATCGGGGTCGCCGGGGAGCTGTTTTTT.

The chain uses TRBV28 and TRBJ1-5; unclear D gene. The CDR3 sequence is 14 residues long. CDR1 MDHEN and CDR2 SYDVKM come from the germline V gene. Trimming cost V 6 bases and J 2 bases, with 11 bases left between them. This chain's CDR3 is CASRFTGGNQPQHF. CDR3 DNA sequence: TGTGCCAGCAGGTTTACGGGTGGCAATCAGCCCCAGCATTTT.

CDR3 bases: TGTGCCAGCAGTTTTTCTCTAGCGAAGGCCGGGGAGCTGTTTTTT. Protein sequence: CASSFSLAKAGELFF. This chain links TRBV28 with TRBJ2-2, with D possibly being TRBD2 (6 bases). V lost 3 bases and J lost 6, with 14 bases in between. CDR3 length equals 15 residues. CDR1 is MDHEN, CDR2 SYDVKM, per germline.

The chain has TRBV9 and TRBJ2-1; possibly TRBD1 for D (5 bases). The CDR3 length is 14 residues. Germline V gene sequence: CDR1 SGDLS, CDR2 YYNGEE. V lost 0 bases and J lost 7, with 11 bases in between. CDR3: CASSVVDSGNEQFF. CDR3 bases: TGTGCCAGCAGCGTAGTCGACAGTGGGAATGAGCAGTTCTTC.

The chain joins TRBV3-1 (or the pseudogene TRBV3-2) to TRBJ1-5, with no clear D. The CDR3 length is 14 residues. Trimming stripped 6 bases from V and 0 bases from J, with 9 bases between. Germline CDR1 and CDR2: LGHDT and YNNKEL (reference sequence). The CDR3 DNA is TGTGCCAGCAGGGGTGGGGATAGCAATCAGCCCCAGCATTTT. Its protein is CASRGGDSNQPQHF.

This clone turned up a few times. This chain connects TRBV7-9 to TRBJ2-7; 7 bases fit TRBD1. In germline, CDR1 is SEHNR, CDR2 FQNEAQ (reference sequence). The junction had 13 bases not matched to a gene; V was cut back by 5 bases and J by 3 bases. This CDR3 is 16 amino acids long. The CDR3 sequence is CASSPTTGQLYYEQYF. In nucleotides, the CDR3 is TGTGCCAGCAGCCCTACAACGGGACAGCTTTACTACGAGCAGTACTTC.

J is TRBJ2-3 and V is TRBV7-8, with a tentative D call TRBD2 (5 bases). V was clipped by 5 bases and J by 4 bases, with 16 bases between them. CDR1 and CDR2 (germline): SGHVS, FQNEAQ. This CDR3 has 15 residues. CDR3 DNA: TGTGCCAGCAGCCCAGACCAAGAGGGTTCAGATACGCAGTATTTT. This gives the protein CASSPDQEGSDTQYF.

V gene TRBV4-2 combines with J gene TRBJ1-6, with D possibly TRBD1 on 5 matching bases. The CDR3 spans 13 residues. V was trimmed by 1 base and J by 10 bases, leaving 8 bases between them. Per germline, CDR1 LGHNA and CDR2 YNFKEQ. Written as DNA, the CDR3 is TGTGCCAGCAGCCAAGGGGGGGTATCACCCCTCCACTTT. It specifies CASSQGGVSPLHF.

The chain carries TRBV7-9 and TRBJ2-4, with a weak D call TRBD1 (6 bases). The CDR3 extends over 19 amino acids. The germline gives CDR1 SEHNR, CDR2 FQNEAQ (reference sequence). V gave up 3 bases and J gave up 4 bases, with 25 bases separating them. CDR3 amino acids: CASSFPTPATGPLKNIQYF. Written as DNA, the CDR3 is TGTGCCAGCAGCTTCCCCACCCCCGCGACAGGCCCGTTAAAAAACATTCAGTACTTC.

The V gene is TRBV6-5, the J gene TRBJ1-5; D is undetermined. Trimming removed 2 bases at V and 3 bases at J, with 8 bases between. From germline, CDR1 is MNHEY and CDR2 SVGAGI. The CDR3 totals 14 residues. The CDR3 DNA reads TGTGCCAGCAGTTACGGTGACACCAATCAGCCCCAGCATTTT. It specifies CASSYGDTNQPQHF.

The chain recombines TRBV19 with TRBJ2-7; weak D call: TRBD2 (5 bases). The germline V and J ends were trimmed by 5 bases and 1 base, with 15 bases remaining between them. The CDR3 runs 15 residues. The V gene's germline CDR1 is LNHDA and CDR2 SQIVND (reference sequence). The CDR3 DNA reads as TGTGCCAGTAGTCCCGGGCGGAGGTTTTCCTACGAGCAGTACTTC. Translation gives CASSPGRRFSYEQYF.

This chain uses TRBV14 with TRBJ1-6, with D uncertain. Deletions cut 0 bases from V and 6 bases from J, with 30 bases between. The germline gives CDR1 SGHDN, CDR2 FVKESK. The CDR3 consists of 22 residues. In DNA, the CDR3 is TGTGCCAGCAGCCAAGATACCAACAACCCACTTTACTTACAGAATCCTAATTCACCCCTCCACTTT. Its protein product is CASSQDTNNPLYLQNPNSPLHF.

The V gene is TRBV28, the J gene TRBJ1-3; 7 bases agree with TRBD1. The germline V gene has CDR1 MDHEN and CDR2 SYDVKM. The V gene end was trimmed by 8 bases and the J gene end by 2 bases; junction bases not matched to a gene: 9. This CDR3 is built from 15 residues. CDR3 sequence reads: CASHPPTGAGNTIYF. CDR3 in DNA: TGTGCCAGCCACCCCCCCACAGGGGCTGGAAACACCATATATTTT.

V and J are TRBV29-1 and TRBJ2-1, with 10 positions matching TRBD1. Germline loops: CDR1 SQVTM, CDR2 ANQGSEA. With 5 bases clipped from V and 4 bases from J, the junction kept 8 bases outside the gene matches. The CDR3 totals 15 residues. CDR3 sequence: CSVRSRTGGYNEQFF. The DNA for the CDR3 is TGCAGCGTTCGTAGTAGGACAGGGGGTTACAATGAGCAGTTCTTC.

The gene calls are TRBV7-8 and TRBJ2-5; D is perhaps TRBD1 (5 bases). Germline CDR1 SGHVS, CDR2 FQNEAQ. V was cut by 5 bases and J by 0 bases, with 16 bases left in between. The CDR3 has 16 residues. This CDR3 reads CASSPFPTEHQETQYF. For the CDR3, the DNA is TGTGCCAGCAGCCCCTTCCCGACAGAGCACCAAGAGACCCAGTACTTC.

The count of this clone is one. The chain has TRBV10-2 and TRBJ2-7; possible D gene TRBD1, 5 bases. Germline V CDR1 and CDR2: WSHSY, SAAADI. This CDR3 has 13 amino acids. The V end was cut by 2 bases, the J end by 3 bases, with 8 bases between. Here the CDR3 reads CASSEQGNYEQYF. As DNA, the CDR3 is TGCGCCAGCAGTGAGCAGGGAAACTACGAGCAGTACTTC.